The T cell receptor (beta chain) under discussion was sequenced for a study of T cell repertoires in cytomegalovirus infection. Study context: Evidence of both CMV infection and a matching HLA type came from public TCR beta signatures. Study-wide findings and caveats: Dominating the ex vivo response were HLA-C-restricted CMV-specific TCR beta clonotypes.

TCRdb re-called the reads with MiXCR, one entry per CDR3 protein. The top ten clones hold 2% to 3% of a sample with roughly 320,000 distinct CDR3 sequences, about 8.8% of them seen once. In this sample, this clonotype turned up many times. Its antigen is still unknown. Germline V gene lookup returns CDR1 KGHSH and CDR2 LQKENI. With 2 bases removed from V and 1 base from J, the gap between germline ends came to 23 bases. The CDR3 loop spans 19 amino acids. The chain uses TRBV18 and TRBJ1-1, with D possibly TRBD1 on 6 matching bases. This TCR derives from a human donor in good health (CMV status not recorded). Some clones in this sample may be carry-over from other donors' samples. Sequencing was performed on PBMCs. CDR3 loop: CASSPIRGTGAKGNTEAFF. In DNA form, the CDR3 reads TGTGCCAGCTCACCAATCCGCGGTACGGGGGCGAAGGGGAACACTGAAGCTTTCTTT. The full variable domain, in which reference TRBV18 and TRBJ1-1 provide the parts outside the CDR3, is NAGVMQNPRHLVRRRGQEARLRCSPMKGHSHVYWYRQLPEEGLKFMVYLQKENIIDESGMPKERFSAEFPKEGPSILRIQQVVRGDSAAYFCASSPIRGTGAKGNTEAFFGQGTRLTVV.